The clone carrying this T cell receptor beta chain was observed a few times. Its target is not known. This sample includes further DNA sequences coding for the same CDR3. cDNA synthesis used the whole RNA isolate, giving expressed TCRB sequences. Naive, central memory and regulatory T cell samples came to a mean of approximately 4 million reads. TCRdb keeps only in-frame clones here, not all; method: immunoSEQ multiplex PCR. The repertoire includes about 170,000 clones, less than 10% of them detected once, and 0.5% to 0.55% sits in the top ten. Germline lookup yields CDR1 MNHEY and CDR2 SMNVEV (reference sequence). V lost 5 bases and J lost 4; bases outside the gene matches: 4. The CDR3 covers 15 residues. The source of the sample is a study of beta chain features in type 1 diabetes. Study-level points and caveats: Shortening of TCRB CDR3s, moderate but significant, appeared in all four CD4+ subsets of Type 1 diabetes patients.

Specimen: central memory CD4+ T cells from blood. This chain joins TRBV27 and TRBJ1-6; 8 bases agree with TRBD1. The receptor comes from a man between 18 and 35 years old with type 1 diabetes. The CDR3 DNA reads TGTGCCAGCAGTCCCGACAGGGGATATAATTCACCCCTCCACTTT. Translation gives CASSPDRGYNSPLHF.